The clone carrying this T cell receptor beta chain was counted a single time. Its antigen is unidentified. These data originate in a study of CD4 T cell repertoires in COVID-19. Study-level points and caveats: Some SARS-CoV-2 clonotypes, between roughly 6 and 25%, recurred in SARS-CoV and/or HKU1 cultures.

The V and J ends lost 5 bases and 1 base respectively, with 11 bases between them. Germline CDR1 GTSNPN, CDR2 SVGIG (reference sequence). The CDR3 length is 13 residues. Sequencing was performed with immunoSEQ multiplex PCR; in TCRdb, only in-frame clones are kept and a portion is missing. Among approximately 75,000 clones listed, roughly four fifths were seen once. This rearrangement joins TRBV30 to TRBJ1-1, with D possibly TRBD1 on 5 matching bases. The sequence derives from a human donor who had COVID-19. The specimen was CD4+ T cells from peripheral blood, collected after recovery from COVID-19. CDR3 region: CAWDRGENTEAFF. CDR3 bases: TGTGCCTGGGACCGGGGGGAGAACACTGAAGCTTTCTTT.